The 27 T cell receptor beta chains in this list originate from one sample, sequenced in a study of T cell responses to AZD1222 COVID-19 vaccine. Clones were sequenced by immunoSEQ multiplex PCR, and TCRdb holds only the in-frame ones, with some missing. Among some 130,000 clones listed, 84% were seen once. Source: peripheral blood, taken on day 0 of AZD1222 vaccination. These receptor sequences come from an adult in good health.

The gene calls are TRBV5-5 and TRBJ1-2, with a possible D match to TRBD1 (6 bases). Trimming shortened V by 4 bases and J by 0 bases, and 19 bases separated the two germline ends. The CDR3 extends over 17 amino acids. In germline, CDR1 is SGHKS, CDR2 YYEKEE (reference sequence). The DNA for the CDR3 is TGTGCCAGCAGCCTGACCTGGACAGCTCAATCTAACTATGGCTACACCTTC. Its translation is CASSLTWTAQSNYGYTF.

This clone came up once. V usage is TRBV6-5 and J usage is TRBJ1-6; a weak D match, TRBD1 (6 bases). Germline V gene data show CDR1 as MNHEY and CDR2 as SVGAGI. This CDR3 contains 15 residues. Trimming removed 5 bases from V and 4 bases from J, with 12 bases in between. The CDR3 nucleotides read TGTGCCAGCAGTAGGGGGAGCCTGTATAATTCACCCCTCCACTTT. Amino acids: CASSRGSLYNSPLHF.

This clone was counted a single time. V and J are TRBV28 and TRBJ1-6; 9 nucleotides line up with TRBD1. The CDR3 consists of 15 residues. Germline lookup yields CDR1 MDHEN and CDR2 SYDVKM. Germline trimming cut 6 bases from V and 6 bases from J; bases unmatched to any gene: 6. The CDR3 DNA reads TGTGCCAGCAGGACTGGGACAGGGCGTAATTCACCCCTCCACTTT. It encodes CASRTGTGRNSPLHF.

The V and J genes are TRBV3-1 (or the pseudogene TRBV3-2) and TRBJ1-2; D unclear. V lost 3 bases and J lost 8, with 16 bases in between. The CDR3 totals 14 residues. The germline gives CDR1 LGHDT, CDR2 YNNKEL (reference sequence). In DNA form, the CDR3 reads TGTGCCAGCAGCCAGACGGGCCCTACAGTGGGCTACACCTTC. Protein: CASSQTGPTVGYTF.

V is TRBV5-8 and J is TRBJ1-5; D gene ambiguous. V was clipped by 5 bases and J by 4 bases, with 19 bases between them. The CDR3 consists of 16 residues. From germline, CDR1 is SGHTS and CDR2 YDEGEE. The CDR3 region is CASSFWVGQENQPQHF. The CDR3 DNA sequence: TGTGCCAGCAGTTTTTGGGTGGGTCAGGAAAATCAGCCCCAGCATTTT.

The chain recombines TRBV29-1 with TRBJ1-4; no clear D gene. Per germline, CDR1 SQVTM and CDR2 ANQGSEA. The CDR3 length is 11 residues. V was shortened by 7 bases and J by 11 bases, with 14 bases between the two germline ends. The CDR3 DNA reads as TGCAGCGCCCACGTCCGGAGTAAACTGTTTTTT. It codes for CSAHVRSKLFF.

The chain recombines TRBV30 with TRBJ1-1; D gene unclear. The germline V gene has CDR1 GTSNPN and CDR2 SVGIG (reference sequence). The CDR3 has 16 amino acids. V was cut by 2 bases and J by 0 bases, with 16 bases left in between. CDR3 nucleotides: TGTGCCTGGAGTCTACACTCAAACTTCATGAACACTGAAGCTTTCTTT. It is translated as CAWSLHSNFMNTEAFF.

The chain carries TRBV25-1 and TRBJ1-4, with a possible D match to TRBD1 (5 bases). V lost 2 bases to trimming and J lost 8 bases, with 12 bases between them. The germline V gene has CDR1 MGHDK and CDR2 SYGVNS. The CDR3 totals 14 residues. This chain's CDR3 is CASSEAQGREKLFF. DNA of the CDR3: TGTGCCAGCAGTGAAGCGCAGGGTAGGGAAAAACTGTTTTTT.

This chain connects TRBV18 to TRBJ1-4; 7 bases align to TRBD1. This CDR3 region has 14 residues. Trimming removed 4 bases from V and 3 bases from J; junction bases left unmatched: 2. Germline V gene sequence: CDR1 KGHSH, CDR2 LQKENI. The CDR3 sequence: CASSQGQPNEKLFF. The CDR3 DNA is TGTGCCAGCTCACAGGGACAGCCTAATGAAAAACTGTTTTTT.

The V and J genes are TRBV5-1 and TRBJ1-5, with TRBD1 as a possible D gene (5 bases). The CDR3 covers 15 residues. Germline assignment: CDR1 SGHRS and CDR2 YFSETQ. The V gene lost 4 bases and the J gene lost 1 base, with 12 bases spanning the gap. CDR3 residues: CASSTDGDSNQPQHF. Here the CDR3 DNA reads TGCGCCAGCAGCACCGACGGGGACAGCAATCAGCCCCAGCATTTT.

This chain joins TRBV3-1 (or the pseudogene TRBV3-2) and TRBJ1-4; D ambiguous. Germline V CDR1 and CDR2: LGHDT, YNNKEL (reference sequence). This CDR3 contains 16 residues. The ends were cut back, 5 bases at V and 5 bases at J, with 18 bases in the middle. Here the CDR3 reads CASSTDPDRPNEKLFF. The CDR3 DNA sequence: TGTGCCAGCAGCACCGACCCGGACCGACCGAATGAAAAACTGTTTTTT.

This clone came up a few times. The rearrangement joins TRBV5-1 to TRBJ2-7, with 12 bases that match TRBD1. The CDR3 has 16 amino acids. V shed 1 base, J shed 6 bases, and the junction held 8 bases outside the gene matches. CDR1 and CDR2 (germline): SGHRS, YFSETQ. CDR3 bases: TGCGCCAGCAGCTTGCTCCGGGACAGGGGGCCGGGCGAGCAGTACTTC. Protein product: CASSLLRDRGPGEQYF.

This chain uses TRBV5-1 with TRBJ2-2; TRBD1 is a possible D gene (6 bases). Germline-derived CDR1 and CDR2 are SGHRS and YFSETQ. V was shortened by 3 bases and J by 1 base, with 16 bases between the two germline ends. The CDR3 covers 17 residues. Here the CDR3 DNA reads TGCGCCAGCAGCTCTACCCAGACAGGCTGGAACACCGGGGAGCTGTTTTTT. Its translation: CASSSTQTGWNTGELFF.

The chain recombines TRBV28 with TRBJ2-7, with 12 bases matching TRBD2. From germline, CDR1 is MDHEN and CDR2 SYDVKM. CDR3 length equals 14 residues. V was pared by 8 bases and J by 7 bases, with 9 bases of the junction left unmatched. Written as DNA, the CDR3 is TGTGCCAGCGAGGGACTAGCGGGCCTGCGGGAGCAGTACTTC. It specifies CASEGLAGLREQYF.

The gene calls are TRBV5-1 and TRBJ1-5; perhaps TRBD1 as D (5 bases). Looked up from germline, CDR1 is SGHRS and CDR2 is YFSETQ. This CDR3 has 14 residues. Trimming shortened V by 4 bases and J by 5 bases, and 13 bases separated the two germline ends. The CDR3 DNA is TGCGCCAGCAGCCCCGGGGGTTTGGATCAGCCCCAGCATTTT. Translated: CASSPGGLDQPQHF. The complete variable domain, with remaining parts taken from reference TRBV5-1 and TRBJ1-5, reads KAGVTQTPRYLIKTRGQQVTLSCSPISGHRSVSWYQQTPGQGLQFLFEYFSETQRNKGNFPGRFSGRQFSNSRSEMNVSTLELGDSALYLCASSPGGLDQPQHFGDGTRLSIL.

V is TRBV30 and J is TRBJ1-1; 7 bases line up with TRBD1. The CDR3 is 12 residues long. Germline CDR1 reads GTSNPN; CDR2 reads SVGIG (reference sequence). The V gene end was trimmed by 8 bases and the J gene end by 2 bases; junction bases not matched to a gene: 5. CDR3 nucleotide sequence: TGTGCCGCAGGACAGGCCAACACTGAAGCTTTCTTT. Residues: CAAGQANTEAFF.

The chain carries TRBV24-1 and TRBJ1-2, with D possibly being TRBD1 (5 bases). From germline, CDR1 is KGHDR and CDR2 SFDVKD. The V gene lost 3 bases and the J gene lost 4 bases, with 14 bases spanning the gap. The CDR3 runs to 15 residues. The CDR3 DNA reads as TGTGCCACCAGTGATGGACAAGGGTTTGGCTATGGCTACACCTTC. Protein sequence: CATSDGQGFGYGYTF.

Only one count was recorded for this clone. This chain joins TRBV28 and TRBJ1-1, with D hard to call. The germline V gene encodes CDR1 MDHEN and CDR2 SYDVKM. Trimming stripped 3 bases from V and 1 base from J, with 12 bases between. This CDR3 comprises 15 residues. The CDR3 sequence is CASSFRVPGNTEAFF. DNA of the CDR3: TGTGCCAGCAGTTTCAGAGTACCCGGGAACACTGAAGCTTTCTTT.

The V call is TRBV29-1, the J call TRBJ1-1; D gene ambiguous. CDR3 length: 13 amino acids. Trimming cost V 8 bases and J 1 base, with 14 bases left between them. Germline V gene lookup returns CDR1 SQVTM and CDR2 ANQGSEA. Here the CDR3 reads CSSRAGGNTEAFF. In nucleotides, the CDR3 is TGCAGCTCCCGGGCAGGAGGGAACACTGAAGCTTTCTTT. The full variable domain, its missing parts supplied by reference TRBV29-1 and TRBJ1-1, is SAVISQKPSRDICQRGTSLTIQCQVDSQVTMMFWYRQQPGQSLTLIATANQGSEATYESGFVIDKFPISRPNLTFSTLTVSNMSPEDSSIYLCSSRAGGNTEAFFGQGTRLTVV.

J is TRBJ2-5 and V is TRBV5-1; TRBD2 agrees at 8 bases. The CDR3 contains 15 residues. J gave up 7 bases and V 2 bases, and 10 bases lay outside the gene matches. The germline gives CDR1 SGHRS, CDR2 YFSETQ. The DNA of the CDR3 is TGCGCCAGCAGCTTAGATAGCGGGGACGCTGGGACCCAGTACTTC. Its translation is CASSLDSGDAGTQYF.

This rearrangement joins TRBV15 to TRBJ1-6, with D perhaps matching TRBD1 (5 bases). The CDR3 extends over 16 amino acids. Germline V gives CDR1 LNHNV, CDR2 YYDKDF (reference sequence). Trimming left V 0 bases short and J 9 bases short, with 15 bases between. The CDR3 loop reads CATSRDPRGSGSPLHF. In nucleotides, the CDR3 is TGTGCCACCAGCAGAGATCCGAGGGGCAGTGGTTCACCCCTCCACTTT.

V usage is TRBV30 and J usage is TRBJ1-1, with TRBD1 matching over 7 bases. V lost 3 bases and J lost 1; bases outside the gene matches: 2. This CDR3 region has 13 residues. From germline, CDR1 is GTSNPN and CDR2 SVGIG (reference sequence). Written as DNA, the CDR3 is TGTGCCTGGAGACGGGACAGGAACACTGAAGCTTTCTTT. As protein: CAWRRDRNTEAFF. Full variable domain (remainder filled in from reference TRBV30 and TRBJ1-1): SQTIHQWPATLVQPVGSPLSLECTVEGTSNPNLYWYRQAAGRGLQLLFYSVGIGQISSEVPQNLSASRPQDRQFILSSKKLLLSDSGFYLCAWRRDRNTEAFFGQGTRLTVV.

The chain recombines TRBV14 with TRBJ1-1; 8 nucleotides line up with TRBD1. The germline V gene encodes CDR1 SGHDN and CDR2 FVKESK. This CDR3 comprises 14 residues. The trim removed 4 bases at V and 5 bases at J, leaving 6 bases unmatched. The CDR3 DNA reads as TGTGCCAGCAGCCTCAGGACAGGGCGGACTGAAGCTTTCTTT. It is translated as CASSLRTGRTEAFF.

The rearrangement uses TRBV7-3 and TRBJ2-1; 8 bases align to TRBD2. Germline V gene data show CDR1 as SGHTA and CDR2 as FQGTGA. The CDR3 length is 15 residues. V trimming: 5 bases; J trimming: 5 bases; junction bases outside the gene matches: 8. CDR3 nucleotides: TGTGCCAGCAGCCAGGGACTAGTTGGGGACAATGAGCAGTTCTTC. Encoded protein: CASSQGLVGDNEQFF.

The chain recombines TRBV19 with TRBJ1-2; 9 nucleotides match TRBD1. This CDR3 contains 15 residues. V dropped 6 bases and J dropped 2; count of bases not matched to a gene: 7. Germline assignment: CDR1 LNHDA and CDR2 SQIVND (reference sequence). The CDR3 coding sequence is TGTGCCAGTAGCCAGGACAGGGGAGCCAACTATGGCTACACCTTC. As protein: CASSQDRGANYGYTF.

In nucleotides, the CDR3 is TGTGCCAGCAGCTTGGGGTCTTCTTGGGGGGTTGAAAAACTGTTTTTT. Its protein product is CASSLGSSWGVEKLFF. This chain links TRBV7-9 with TRBJ1-4, with D perhaps matching TRBD1 (5 bases). Germline V lookup: CDR1 SEHNR, CDR2 FQNEAQ (reference sequence). This CDR3 comprises 16 residues. V was pared by 3 bases and J by 7 bases, with 18 bases between. Variable domain in full (rest from reference TRBV7-9 and TRBJ1-4): DTGVSQNPRHKITKRGQNVTFRCDPISEHNRLYWYRQTLGQGPEFLTYFQNEAQLEKSRLLSDRFSAERPKGSFSTLEIQRTEQGDSAMYLCASSLGSSWGVEKLFFGSGTQLSVL.

This chain connects TRBV6-2 or TRBV6-3 to TRBJ1-1; tentatively, D is TRBD1 (6 bases). Trimming pared 2 bases from V and 1 base from J, leaving 20 bases between. CDR1 and CDR2 from the germline V gene are MNHEY and SVGEGT. The CDR3 runs to 18 residues. The CDR3 loop reads CASSYSFGLGAGNTEAFF. The CDR3 region has the DNA TGTGCCAGCAGTTACAGTTTTGGTCTGGGGGCTGGGAACACTGAAGCTTTCTTT.